The sequence of this T cell receptor (beta chain) was determined in a study of cytomegalovirus exposure and HLA in healthy donors (dated by TCRdb to 2016 to 2017). For the wider study: According to an earlier analysis of a few hundred of the donors, about 179 million T cells yielded 95 million to 140 million unique TCR beta sequences and about 300 Gb of sequence data. The study aimed to test whether signatures of past pathogen exposure could be identified by cataloging public T cell receptors. About 310 gigabases of sequencing data and tens of millions of unique TCR sequences were included in an early release covering under 650 HLA-typed donors. To predict cytomegalovirus infection status, the study combined high-throughput TCR immunosequencing, statistical association of individual TCRs with disease status, and machine learning. The later analysis used no new phenotypic data to find candidate immune exposures, relying instead on TCR beta sequences and their occurrence across donors. In addition to the first cohort of roughly 700 subjects, a separate validation cohort of approximately 130 different subjects was used. On average, roughly 240,000 unique TCR beta nucleotide sequences were sequenced per donor among a few hundred genotyped donors of the cohort, with 15% to 20% of those sequences being non-productive. Typing coverage differed by locus: A, B, C, DRB1 and DQB1 were typed in about 620-630 donors, DQA1 in roughly 510, DPA1 in nearly 610, and DPB1 in 472. A later genetic analysis took genome-wide SNP genotypes for about 55% of the roughly 670 donors and used that subset as a discovery cohort. About five DR-DQ haplotypes were treated as single units for association and clustering because of strong linkage in the cohort. Using immunosequencing, the study profiled T cell repertoires from 500 to 800 subjects and related those repertoires to cytomegalovirus serostatus. An earlier analysis of several hundred of the donors applied high-throughput TCR beta sequencing to assess whether each TCR beta V gene segment acted as functional or pseudogenic. All discovery cohort repertoires had been generated using a single sequencing platform. HLA typing included class I and class II loci at four-digit resolution. Donor age, sex, ethnicity and CMV serostatus were collected together with the repertoire data. To study patterns of TCR occurrence, a later analysis re-analyzed previously published TCR beta repertoires from 650 to 750 donors and added high-resolution HLA genotyping. The genetic ancestry cluster associated with self-reported Caucasian donors included roughly four fifths of the approximately 410 genotyped donors.

The cohort was made up of under 800 healthy bone marrow donors. All cohort members were sampled while nominally healthy, although unrecorded immune exposures were likely present. The donor tested CMV seronegative and was one of the 352 seronegative cohort members. Each donor provided a peripheral blood sample, and peripheral blood mononuclear cells were used for TCR beta sequencing. The Qiagen DNeasy Blood Extraction Kit was used to extract genomic DNA from the blood cell samples. Beyond this particular receptor, the publication reports: Some IMGT-functional V segments, including TRBV6-2 and TRBV6-3, could not be distinguished by the 87-base-pair reads and were therefore excluded. A later analysis found that HLA-associated TCR beta chains were more clonally expanded and had lower generation probabilities than equally common non-associated chains. The authors suggested that the approach could potentially be extended to other disease states and immunological phenotypes. Most TCR sequences were observed very rarely across donors, whereas some public TCRs were present in many individuals. A further reported finding was that TCR beta sequences accurately predicted the HLA-A and HLA-B alleles for most subjects in the first cohort. An association between a missense DCLRE1C variant and V-gene and J-gene trimming of TCR beta chains was found in a later genetic analysis and replicated in an independent cohort. According to a later analysis, parvovirus B19, influenza, CMV and Epstein-Barr virus appeared linked to several top co-occurrence clusters. In an earlier analysis of about 550 of the donors, most TCR beta V segments were observed in productive rearrangements about 87% or about 30% of the time, broadly matching IMGT annotations. Linkage disequilibrium might explain the correlated functional status among segregating V segments, but an unknown experimental factor could not be ruled out. The classifier was reported to diagnose cytomegalovirus status with high specificity and sensitivity in both the original and validation cohorts. The only immune exposure information available for the cohort was CMV serostatus. At a false discovery rate of 0.05, a later analysis linked 15,000 to 20,000 TCR beta sequences to specific HLA alleles. According to a later genetic analysis, donors in an Asian-associated ancestry cluster had fewer N-insertions in productive TCRs than the approximately 700-donor mean. Strong co-occurrence of HLA alleles, especially DR and DQ, made assigning TCR associations to individual alleles difficult. Because HLA typing was unavailable for some donors at each locus, only the typed subset was used in association tests. A cluster of highly shared sequence variants was judged likely to represent a technical artifact of the sequencing pipeline. In a later analysis, most CMV-associated TCR beta chains were found to appear HLA-restricted, with HLA associations seemingly driven largely by CMV exposure. The cohort was sequenced for TCR beta chains only, and without alpha or paired-chain data the features that could be detected were limited. In a later analysis, TCR association rates were found to vary across HLA loci, with the most associated TCRs seen for DRB1 alleles and the fewest for HLA-C alleles. A few of the identified cytomegalovirus-associated TCR beta chains were confirmed in vitro to be specific for cytomegalovirus antigens. Because counts were too low, some 17 rarely observed V segments, including chromosome 9 orphons, were excluded from the earlier analysis of around 640 of the donors. A total of 150 to 200 TCR beta chains were listed by the study as associated with cytomegalovirus. Presence/absence analyses assumed roughly uniform sequencing depth across donors, an assumption that may not hold.

As to this clone: No antigen is known for it. Base qualities are not recorded, but no much larger clone differs from it by a single base.

To prepare the library, the immunoSEQ multiplex PCR assay was applied. A mixture of 60 forward primers for TCR Vbeta segments and 13 reverse primers for TCR Jbeta segments was used in the multiplex PCR. The CDR3 region of rearranged TCR beta genes was amplified from genomic DNA by a multiplex PCR assay. The amplified TCR beta libraries were sequenced on the Illumina HiSeq System as 87-base-pair reads. Turning to the authors' computational methods: A later analysis tallied 80 million to 95 million unique TCR beta chains across the 666 repertoires, and around 12 million of those chains were shared by two or more donors. Raw reads were error-corrected and collapsed into unique sequences by a nearest-neighbor algorithm in which closely related sequences were merged to remove PCR and sequencing errors. CDR3 sequences were aligned to IMGT reference sequences to assign V, D and J gene segments. For a sequence to be retained, a match of at least six nucleotides was required to both a V gene segment and a J gene segment. Rearrangements were called productive when the CDR3 lacked stop codons and stayed in frame with V and J; all others were non-productive. CDR3 was defined according to IMGT convention as the region running from the second conserved V-encoded cysteine to the conserved J-encoded phenylalanine. The earlier analysis of around 640 of the donors excluded sequences that lacked an unambiguous match to a single V gene segment. An earlier analysis of a few hundred of the donors classified V segments as functional when productive rearrangements were above 56.7% and as segregating when the standard deviation between donors was above 5%. A statistical classification framework was built to diagnose cytomegalovirus status from the catalog of TCR beta chain sequences. V and J gene assignment, in a later analysis, came from comparing TCR nucleotide sequences with IMGT/GENE-DB human TR gene sequences. Using the TCRdist pipeline, a later analysis assigned CDR3 sequences along with most-parsimonious VDJ recombination scenarios. In a later analysis, every TCR beta chain was defined by the combination of its CDR3 amino acid sequence and its V-gene family, and reads without a unique V-gene family were dropped. To address suspected cross-contamination and a sequencing artifact, a later analysis removed a few hundred highly shared, low-generation-probability nucleotide sequences. For each public chain, a later analysis derived a clonal expansion index from normalized ranks of inferred template counts within each repertoire. In a later analysis, generation probabilities were computed using a VDJ recombination model fitted to out-of-frame rearrangements, and the results were checked against IGoR. In a later analysis, TCR-TCR, TCR-HLA and TCR-CMV co-occurrence was scored with hypergeometric tests, and a repertoire-size bias correction was applied to TCR pairs. In a later analysis, false discovery rates were estimated by permuting HLA or CMV assignments 20 times. In a later analysis, co-occurring TCRs were grouped with DBSCAN, and TCRdist sequence similarity was added when clustering was performed within HLA-allele-positive subsets. Repertoires with fewer than 30,000 or more than 120,000 public chains, plus five repertoires with anomalous nucleotide sharing, were excluded from co-occurrence clustering. TCRdb carries this immuneACCESS record with in-frame sequences only. Its versions omit some clonotypes, under half of them owing to an unresolved V gene in the studies checked, with the rest unexplained. V, J and clone size reflect that table, while D and trimming were determined from the DNA. The sample data list fewer than 200,000 clones, and roughly 87% of these were observed just once. 0.7% to 1% of the sample is in the top ten clones.

CDR1 SGHRS and CDR2 YFSETQ were looked up in the germline V gene. Compared with germline, V lacks 0 bases and J lacks 7 bases; bases without a gene match: 6. Reading from cysteine to phenylalanine, the CDR3 counts 14 amino acids. Kept here is only the CDR3 DNA, which spans 42 bases and is read in frame from base 1. The material sequenced was PBMCs. This chain is built from TRBV5-1 and TRBJ2-7, with 8 middle bases fitting TRBD1. The sequence was obtained from a woman aged 30 to 39 in good health and CMV-seronegative. The DNA reads TGCGCCAGCAGCTTGGCGCAGGGGGCGTGGGAGCAGTACTTC. This sequence encodes CASSLAQGAWEQYF.